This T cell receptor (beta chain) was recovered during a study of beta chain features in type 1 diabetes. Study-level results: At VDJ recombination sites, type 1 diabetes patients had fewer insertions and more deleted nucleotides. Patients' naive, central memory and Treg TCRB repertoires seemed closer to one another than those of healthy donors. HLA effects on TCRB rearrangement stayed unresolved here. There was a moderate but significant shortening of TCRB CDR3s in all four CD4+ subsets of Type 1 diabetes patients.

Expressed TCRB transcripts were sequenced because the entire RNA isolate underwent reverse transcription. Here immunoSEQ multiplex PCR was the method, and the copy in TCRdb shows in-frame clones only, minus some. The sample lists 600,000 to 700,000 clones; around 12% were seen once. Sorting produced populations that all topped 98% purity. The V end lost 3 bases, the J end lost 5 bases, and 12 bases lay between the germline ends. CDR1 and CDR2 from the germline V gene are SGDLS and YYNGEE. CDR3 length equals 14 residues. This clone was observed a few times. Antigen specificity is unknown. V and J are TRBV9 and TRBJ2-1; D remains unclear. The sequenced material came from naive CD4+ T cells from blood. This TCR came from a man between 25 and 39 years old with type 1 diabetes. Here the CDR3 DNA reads TGTGCCAGCAGCGCGTCCCGGGCCAACAATGAGCAGTTCTTC. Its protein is CASSASRANNEQFF.